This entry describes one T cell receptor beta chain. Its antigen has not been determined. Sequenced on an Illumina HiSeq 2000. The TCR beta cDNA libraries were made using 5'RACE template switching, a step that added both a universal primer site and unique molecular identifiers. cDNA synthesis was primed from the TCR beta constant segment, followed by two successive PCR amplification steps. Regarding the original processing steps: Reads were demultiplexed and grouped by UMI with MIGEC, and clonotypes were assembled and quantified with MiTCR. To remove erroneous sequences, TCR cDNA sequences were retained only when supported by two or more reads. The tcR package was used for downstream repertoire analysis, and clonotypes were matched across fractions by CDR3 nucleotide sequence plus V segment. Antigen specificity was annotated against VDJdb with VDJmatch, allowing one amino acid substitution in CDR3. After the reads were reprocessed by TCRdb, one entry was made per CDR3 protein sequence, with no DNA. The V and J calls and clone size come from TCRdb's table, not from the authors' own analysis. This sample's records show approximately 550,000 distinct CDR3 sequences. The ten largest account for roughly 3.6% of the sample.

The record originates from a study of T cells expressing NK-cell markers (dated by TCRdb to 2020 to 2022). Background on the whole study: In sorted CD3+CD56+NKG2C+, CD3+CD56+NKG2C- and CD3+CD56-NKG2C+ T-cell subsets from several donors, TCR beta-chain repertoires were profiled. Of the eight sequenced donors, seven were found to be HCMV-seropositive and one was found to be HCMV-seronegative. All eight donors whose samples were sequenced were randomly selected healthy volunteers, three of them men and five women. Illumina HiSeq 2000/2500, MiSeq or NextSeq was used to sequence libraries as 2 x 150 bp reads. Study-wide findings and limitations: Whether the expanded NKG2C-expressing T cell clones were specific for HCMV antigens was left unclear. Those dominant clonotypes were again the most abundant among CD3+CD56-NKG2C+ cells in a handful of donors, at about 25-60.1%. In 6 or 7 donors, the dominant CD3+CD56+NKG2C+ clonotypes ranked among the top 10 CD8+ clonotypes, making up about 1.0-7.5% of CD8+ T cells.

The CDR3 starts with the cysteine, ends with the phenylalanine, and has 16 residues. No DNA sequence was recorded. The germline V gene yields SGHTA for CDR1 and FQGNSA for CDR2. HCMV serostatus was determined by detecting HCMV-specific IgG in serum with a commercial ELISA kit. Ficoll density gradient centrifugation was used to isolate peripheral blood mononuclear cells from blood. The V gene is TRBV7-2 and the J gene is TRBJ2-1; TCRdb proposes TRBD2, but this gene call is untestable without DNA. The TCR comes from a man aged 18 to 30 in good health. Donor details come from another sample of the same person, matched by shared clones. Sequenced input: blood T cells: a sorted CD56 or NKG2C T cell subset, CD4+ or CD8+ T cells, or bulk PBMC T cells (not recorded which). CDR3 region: CASSLYEARVYNEQFF.